This T cell receptor (beta chain) was identified in a study of OX40 agonist ivuxolimab in advanced cancers. Overall study: It was permissible to have had prior anti-PD-1, anti-PD-L1 or anti-CTLA-4 therapy, and around 41% had some.

Only in-frame clones appear in the TCRdb table, and some are missing; sequencing was by immunoSEQ multiplex PCR. The profile shows more than 30,000 clones, around 83% of them singletons. The CDR3 length is 15 residues. The trim removed 1 base at V and 4 bases at J, leaving 9 bases unmatched. Germline CDR1 is GTSNPN and CDR2 is SVGIG (reference sequence). Study outcomes and limitations: There was clonal expansion of CD4+ and CD8+ blood T cells by week 6 at 0.1 to 3.0 mg/kg. Researchers report that CD8+ T cells had, on average, more expanded clones than CD4+.

Concerning this clone itself: Its antigen is still unknown.

Patients had blood sampled at baseline and again on cycle 4 day 1 and cycle 7 day 1. The chain carries TRBV30 and TRBJ1-2; 7 bases map to TRBD1. The sequencing used CD4+ or CD8+ T cells sorted from blood, collected in a trial of the OX40 agonist ivuxolimab. This receptor was taken from an adult with an advanced solid tumor such as melanoma, head and neck, liver or kidney cancer. CDR3 DNA sequence: TGTGCCTGGAGTGCGAAAGGGGGCAACCTCTATGGCTACACCTTC. Residues: CAWSAKGGNLYGYTF.